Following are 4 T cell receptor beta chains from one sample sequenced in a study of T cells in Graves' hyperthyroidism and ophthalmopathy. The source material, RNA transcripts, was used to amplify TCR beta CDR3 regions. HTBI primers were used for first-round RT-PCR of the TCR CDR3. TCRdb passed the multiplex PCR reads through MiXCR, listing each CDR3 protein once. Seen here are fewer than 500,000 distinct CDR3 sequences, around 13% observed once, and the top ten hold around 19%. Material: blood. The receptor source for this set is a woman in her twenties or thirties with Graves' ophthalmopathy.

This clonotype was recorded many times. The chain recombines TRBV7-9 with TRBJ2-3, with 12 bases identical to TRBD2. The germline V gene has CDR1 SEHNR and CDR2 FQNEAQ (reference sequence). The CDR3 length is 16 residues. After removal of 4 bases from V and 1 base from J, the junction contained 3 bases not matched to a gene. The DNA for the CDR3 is TGTGCCAGCAGCTCCGGACTAGCGGGGCGCACAGATACGCAGTATTTT. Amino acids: CASSSGLAGRTDTQYF.

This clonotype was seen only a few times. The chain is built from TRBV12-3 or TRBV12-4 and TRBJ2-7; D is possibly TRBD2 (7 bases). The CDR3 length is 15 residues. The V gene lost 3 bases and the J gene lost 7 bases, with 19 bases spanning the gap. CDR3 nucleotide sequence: TGTGCCAGCAGTTTTCTGAAGGGGGGGCGCGGGGAGCAGTACTTC. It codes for CASSFLKGGRGEQYF.

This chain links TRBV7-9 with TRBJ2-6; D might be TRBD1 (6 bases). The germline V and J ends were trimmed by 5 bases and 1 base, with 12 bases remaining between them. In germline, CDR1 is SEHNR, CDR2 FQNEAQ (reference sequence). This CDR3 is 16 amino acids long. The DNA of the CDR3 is TGTGCCAGCAGCCTTTACAGGGCGTCTGGGGCCAACGTCCTGACTTTC. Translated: CASSLYRASGANVLTF.

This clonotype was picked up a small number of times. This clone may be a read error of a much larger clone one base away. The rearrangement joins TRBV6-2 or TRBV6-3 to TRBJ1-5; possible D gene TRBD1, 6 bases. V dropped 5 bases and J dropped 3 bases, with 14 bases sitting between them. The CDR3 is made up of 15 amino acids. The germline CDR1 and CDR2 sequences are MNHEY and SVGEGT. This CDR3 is CASSAFDRPNQPQHF. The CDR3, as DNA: TGTGCCAGCAGTGCATTTGACAGGCCCAATCAGCCCCAGCATTTT.